The 19 T cell receptor beta chains in this list originate from one sample, sequenced in a study of T cell responses to AZD1222 COVID-19 vaccine. The protocol was immunoSEQ multiplex PCR, while the TCRdb copy is restricted to in-frame clones and leaves out a portion. This sample has roughly 83,000 clones; about 82% occur once, and the top ten carry about 8.7%. The material was peripheral blood, obtained on day 0 of AZD1222 vaccination. These receptors were collected from an adult in good health.

This sequence joins TRBV10-2 and TRBJ2-5, with D maybe TRBD1 (5 bases). The germline V gene has CDR1 WSHSY and CDR2 SAAADI. The ends were cut back, 3 bases at V and 1 base at J, with 12 bases in the middle. CDR3 length: 15 residues. This CDR3 reads CASSEQAFSQETQYF. The CDR3, as DNA: TGCGCCAGCAGTGAACAGGCGTTTTCCCAAGAGACCCAGTACTTC.

Only a few counts were recorded for this clone. The rearrangement links TRBV24-1 to TRBJ2-1; the D gene is possibly TRBD2 (5 bases). Trimming cost V 3 bases and J 8 bases, with 16 bases left between them. This CDR3 spans 15 amino acids. Germline loops: CDR1 KGHDR, CDR2 SFDVKD. CDR3 region: CATSDPSPTMDEQFF. The CDR3 bases are TGTGCCACCAGTGATCCTTCCCCGACTATGGATGAGCAGTTCTTC.

The genes are TRBV6-5 and TRBJ2-7; a possible D gene is TRBD1 (5 bases). Trimming shortened V by 0 bases and J by 4 bases, and 10 bases separated the two germline ends. Germline assignment: CDR1 MNHEY and CDR2 SVGAGI. The length of the CDR3 is 14 residues. The CDR3 region is CASSYSPTDYEQYF. The CDR3 DNA sequence: TGTGCCAGCAGTTACTCCCCGACAGATTACGAGCAGTACTTC.

The rearrangement links TRBV7-9 to TRBJ2-1, with D unclear. Deletions cut 4 bases from V and 2 bases from J, with 15 bases between. From germline, CDR1 is SEHNR and CDR2 FQNEAQ (reference sequence). This CDR3 contains 16 residues. CDR3 protein: CASSSTSGATYNEQFF. The CDR3 DNA sequence: TGTGCCAGCAGCTCAACCAGTGGCGCTACCTACAATGAGCAGTTCTTC.

V gene TRBV20-1 combines with J gene TRBJ1-1; no firm D call. Trimming cost V 3 bases and J 1 base, with 9 bases left between them. The CDR3 consists of 13 residues. CDR1 and CDR2 from the germline V gene are DFQATT and SNEGSKA (reference sequence). The CDR3 DNA reads TGCAGTGCTAGTAGCCGGCGGAACACTGAAGCTTTCTTT. Encoded protein: CSASSRRNTEAFF.

A note on this clone: Additional DNA sequences in this sample encode the identical CDR3. This chain uses TRBV3-1 (or the pseudogene TRBV3-2) with TRBJ2-7; D remains unclear. CDR1 and CDR2 (germline): LGHDT, YNNKEL (reference sequence). Trimming took off 4 bases at V and 6 bases at J, with 7 bases between the two ends. This CDR3 contains 11 residues. CDR3 sequence reads: CASSRTGEQYF. CDR3 coding DNA: TGTGCCAGCAGCCGAACCGGCGAGCAGTACTTC.

The sample holds one count of this clone. The rearrangement links TRBV6-1 to TRBJ2-4; D is perhaps TRBD1 or TRBD2 (5 bases each). The V and J ends lost 2 bases and 5 bases respectively, with 19 bases between them. CDR1 MNHNS and CDR2 SASEGT come from the germline V gene. The CDR3 sequence is 17 residues long. CDR3 residues: CASSELGEGYSQNIQYF. The CDR3 region has the DNA TGTGCCAGCAGTGAATTGGGGGAAGGGTATAGCCAAAACATTCAGTACTTC.

V gene TRBV19 combines with J gene TRBJ1-2, with D maybe TRBD1 (5 bases). The germline gives CDR1 LNHDA, CDR2 SQIVND (reference sequence). The V end was cut by 6 bases, the J end by 2 bases, with 13 bases between. The CDR3 spans 14 residues. The CDR3: CASSTGAVNYGYTF. The CDR3 DNA follows: TGTGCCAGTAGCACCGGGGCAGTCAACTATGGCTACACCTTC.

The chain carries TRBV2 and TRBJ1-1; a weak D match, TRBD1 (6 bases). V was clipped by 5 bases and J by 0 bases, with 19 bases between them. Germline CDR1 SNHLY, CDR2 FYNNEI. The CDR3 loop spans 17 amino acids. The CDR3 DNA reads TGTGCCAGCAGTCTCGACCGGCGGGACACTCTGAACACTGAAGCTTTCTTT. This gives the protein CASSLDRRDTLNTEAFF.

The rearrangement joins TRBV4-2 to TRBJ2-7, with TRBD2 matching over 7 bases. Germline V gene lookup returns CDR1 LGHNA and CDR2 YNFKEQ. The CDR3 consists of 16 residues. V lost 4 bases to trimming and J lost 2 bases; unmatched junction nucleotides: 11. The chain's CDR3 is CASSLPGTTRTYEQYF. In nucleotides, the CDR3 is TGTGCCAGCAGCCTACCCGGGACTACAAGAACCTACGAGCAGTACTTC.

The V call is TRBV6-6, the J call TRBJ1-1; D not resolved. Trimming stripped 2 bases from V and 5 bases from J, with 15 bases between. Germline loops: CDR1 MNHNY, CDR2 SVGAGI (reference sequence). The CDR3 runs 15 residues. The CDR3 protein is CASSYDGSFGTEAFF. DNA of the CDR3: TGTGCCAGCAGTTACGACGGATCCTTTGGGACTGAAGCTTTCTTT.

The chain's CDR3 is CASSVEGSEQPQHF. CDR3 sequence (DNA): TGTGCCAGCAGTGTCGAGGGGTCGGAGCAGCCCCAGCATTTT. V usage is TRBV2 and J usage is TRBJ1-5; D may be TRBD1 (5 bases). V was trimmed by 4 bases and J by 7 bases, leaving 14 bases between them. Germline V gene data show CDR1 as SNHLY and CDR2 as FYNNEI. The CDR3 has 14 amino acids. Combining the CDR3 with reference TRBV2 and TRBJ1-5 gives the whole variable domain EPEVTQTPSHQVTQMGQEVILRCVPISNHLYFYWYRQILGQKVEFLVSFYNNEISEKSEIFDDQFSVERPDGSNFTLKIRSTKLEDSAMYFCASSVEGSEQPQHFGDGTRLSIL.

This rearrangement joins TRBV7-2 to TRBJ1-2; unclear D gene. The CDR3 runs 13 residues. The germline V gene encodes CDR1 SGHTA and CDR2 FQGNSA. Trimming left V 3 bases short and J 5 bases short, with 10 bases between. CDR3 in DNA: TGTGCCAGCAGCTTTTTGGACGGGTATGGCTACACCTTC. This translates into CASSFLDGYGYTF.

The chain uses TRBV19 and TRBJ1-5; 7 bases are shared with TRBD1. This CDR3 is 12 amino acids long. CDR1 and CDR2 from the germline V gene are LNHDA and SQIVND (reference sequence). Trimming removed 7 bases from V and 5 bases from J; junction bases left unmatched: 2. CDR3 sequence reads: CASTDRDQPQHF. The CDR3 region has the DNA TGTGCCAGTACCGACAGGGATCAGCCCCAGCATTTT.

V gene TRBV27 combines with J gene TRBJ2-1; 9 bases map to TRBD1. Germline CDR1 and CDR2: MNHEY and SMNVEV (reference sequence). The CDR3 is 15 residues long. V lost 3 bases, J lost 5 bases, and 5 bases stayed unmatched. Here the CDR3 DNA reads TGTGCCAGCAGTTTTCTGGACAGGGGACACAATGAGCAGTTCTTC. Encoded protein: CASSFLDRGHNEQFF.

Turning to this clone: This specimen includes other DNA sequences encoding the same CDR3. The V and J genes are TRBV2 and TRBJ2-5; D remains ambiguous. The CDR3 is 14 residues long. V lost 6 bases, J lost 2 bases, and 13 bases lay in between. Per the germline V gene, CDR1 is SNHLY and CDR2 is FYNNEI. CDR3 DNA: TGTGCCAGCAGCGACGGACGGATTCAAGAGACCCAGTACTTC. Residues: CASSDGRIQETQYF.

The chain has TRBV5-1 and TRBJ2-7, with TRBD2 matching 8 bases. The V gene's germline CDR1 is SGHRS and CDR2 YFSETQ. J gave up 2 bases and V 3 bases, and 16 bases lay outside the gene matches. The CDR3 contains 18 residues. This chain's CDR3 is CASSSGIRGGPIPYEQYF. The CDR3 coding sequence is TGCGCCAGCAGCTCGGGGATTCGCGGGGGGCCGATTCCCTACGAGCAGTACTTC.

This chain uses TRBV7-3 with TRBJ2-3; D is possibly TRBD2 (6 bases). The V end lost 0 bases, the J end lost 0 bases, and 13 bases lay between the germline ends. The germline V gene has CDR1 SGHTA and CDR2 FQGTGA. There are 17 residues in the CDR3. CDR3 sequence: CASSLTSGLGSTDTQYF. CDR3 DNA sequence: TGTGCCAGCAGCTTAACTAGCGGCCTGGGGAGCACAGATACGCAGTATTTT.

The chain combines TRBV12-3 or TRBV12-4 with TRBJ1-6; no firm D call. This CDR3 has 13 residues. Trimming took 6 bases from V and 5 from J, leaving 8 bases between them. In DNA, the CDR3 is TGTGCCAGCAGCGCGGTAAATAATTCACCCCTCCACTTT. Translated: CASSAVNNSPLHF.